The entry that follows covers one T cell receptor beta chain sequence. Its cognate antigen is unknown. Exclusion applied to patients with other autoimmune diseases, uncontrolled infections, pregnancy or lactation. The sample is drawn from a study of Graves' ophthalmopathy and Graves' hyperthyroidism. At the level of the study: The study drew peripheral blood at initial diagnosis, before any treatment. Study observations and caveats: The model predicted progression of ophthalmopathy with a sensitivity of 60% to 71%, and its specificity was under 75%.

The CDR3 extends over 14 amino acids. Germline values: CDR1 MNHNS, CDR2 SASEGT. The ends lost 3 bases at V and 4 bases at J; junction bases unmatched: 3. The sequenced template was RNA, covering the TCR beta CDR3 region. First-round RT-PCR with HTBI primers preceded a second-round multiplex PCR. TCRdb processed the multiplex PCR reads anew with MiXCR; each CDR3 protein has one entry. The table includes roughly 380,000 distinct CDR3 sequences, approximately 15% detected once. Material for sequencing was peripheral blood. The chain uses TRBV6-1 and TRBJ2-7; TRBD1 agrees at 10 bases. This TCR came from a woman younger than 35 with stable Graves' hyperthyroidism. The CDR3: CASSETGGSYEQYF. The DNA of the CDR3 is TGTGCCAGCAGTGAGACAGGGGGCTCATACGAGCAGTACTTC.